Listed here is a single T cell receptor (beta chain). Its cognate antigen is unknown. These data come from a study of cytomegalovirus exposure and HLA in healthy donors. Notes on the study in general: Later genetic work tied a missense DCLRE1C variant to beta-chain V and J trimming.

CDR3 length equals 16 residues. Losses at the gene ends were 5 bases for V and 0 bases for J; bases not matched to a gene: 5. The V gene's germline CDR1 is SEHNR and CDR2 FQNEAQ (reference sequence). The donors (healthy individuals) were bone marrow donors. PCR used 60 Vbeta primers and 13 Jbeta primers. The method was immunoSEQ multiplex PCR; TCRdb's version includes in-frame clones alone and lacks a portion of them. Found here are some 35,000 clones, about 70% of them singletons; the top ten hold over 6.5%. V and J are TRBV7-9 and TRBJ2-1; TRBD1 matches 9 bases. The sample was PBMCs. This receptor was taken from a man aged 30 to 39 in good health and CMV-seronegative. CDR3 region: CASSPGTGSSYNEQFF. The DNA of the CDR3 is TGTGCCAGCAGCCCGGGGACAGGGAGCTCCTACAATGAGCAGTTCTTC.